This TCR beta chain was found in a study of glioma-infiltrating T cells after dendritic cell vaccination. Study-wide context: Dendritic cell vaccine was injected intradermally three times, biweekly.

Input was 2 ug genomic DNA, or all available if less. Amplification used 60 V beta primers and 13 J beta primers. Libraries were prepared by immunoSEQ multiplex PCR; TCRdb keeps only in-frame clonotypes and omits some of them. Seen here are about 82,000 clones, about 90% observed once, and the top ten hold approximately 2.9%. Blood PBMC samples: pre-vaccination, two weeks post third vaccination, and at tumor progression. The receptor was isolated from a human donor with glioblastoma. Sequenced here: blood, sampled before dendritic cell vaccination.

CDR3: CASSYSGGASYNEQFF. The DNA for the CDR3 is TGTGCCAGCAGTTACTCTGGGGGGGCTTCCTACAATGAGCAGTTCTTC. This chain joins TRBV6-5 and TRBJ2-1, with D possibly TRBD2 on 7 matching bases. V was clipped by 0 bases and J by 1 base, with 10 bases between them. Germline-derived CDR1 and CDR2 are MNHEY and SVGAGI. The CDR3 is 16 residues long.